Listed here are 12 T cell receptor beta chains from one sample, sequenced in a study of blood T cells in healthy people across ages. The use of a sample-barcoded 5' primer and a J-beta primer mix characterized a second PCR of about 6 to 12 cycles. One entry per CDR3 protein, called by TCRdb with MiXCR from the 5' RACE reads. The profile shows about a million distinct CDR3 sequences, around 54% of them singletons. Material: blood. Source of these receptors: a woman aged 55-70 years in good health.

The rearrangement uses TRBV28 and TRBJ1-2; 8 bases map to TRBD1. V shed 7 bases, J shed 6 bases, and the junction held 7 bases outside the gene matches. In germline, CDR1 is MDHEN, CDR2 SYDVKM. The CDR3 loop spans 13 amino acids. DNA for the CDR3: TGTGCCAGCACCTTACAGGGGGGGAATGGCTACACCTTC. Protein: CASTLQGGNGYTF.

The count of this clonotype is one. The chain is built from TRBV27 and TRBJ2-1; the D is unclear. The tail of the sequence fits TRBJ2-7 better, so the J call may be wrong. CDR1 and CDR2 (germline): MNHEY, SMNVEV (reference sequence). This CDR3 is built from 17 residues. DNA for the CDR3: TGTGCCAGCAGTTTAAAAGTCCGATTGGGCTCCTACAATGAGCAGTACTTC. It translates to CASSLKVRLGSYNEQYF.

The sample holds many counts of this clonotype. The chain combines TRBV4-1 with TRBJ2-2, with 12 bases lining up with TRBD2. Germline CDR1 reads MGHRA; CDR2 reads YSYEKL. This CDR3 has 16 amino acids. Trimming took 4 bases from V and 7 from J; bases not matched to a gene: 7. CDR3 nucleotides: TGCGCCAGCAGCCCCTTGACTAGCGGGAGCGTCGGGGAGCTGTTTTTT. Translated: CASSPLTSGSVGELFF.

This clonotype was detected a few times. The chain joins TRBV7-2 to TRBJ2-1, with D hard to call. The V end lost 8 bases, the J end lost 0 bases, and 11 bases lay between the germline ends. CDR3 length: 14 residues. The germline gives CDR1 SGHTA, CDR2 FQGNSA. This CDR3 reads CASSRGPSYNEQFF. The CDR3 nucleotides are TGTGCCAGCTCTCGTGGGCCCTCCTACAATGAGCAGTTCTTC.

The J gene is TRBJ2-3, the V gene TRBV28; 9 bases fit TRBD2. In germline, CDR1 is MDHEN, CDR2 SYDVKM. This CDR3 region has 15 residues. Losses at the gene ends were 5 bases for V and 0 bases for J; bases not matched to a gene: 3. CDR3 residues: CASSLAGSSTDTQYF. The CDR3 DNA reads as TGTGCCAGCAGTCTAGCGGGATCTAGCACAGATACGCAGTATTTT.

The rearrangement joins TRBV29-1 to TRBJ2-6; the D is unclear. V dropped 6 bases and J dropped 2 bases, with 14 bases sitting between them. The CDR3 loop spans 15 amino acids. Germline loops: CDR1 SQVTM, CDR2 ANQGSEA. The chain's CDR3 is CSVINATAGANVLTF. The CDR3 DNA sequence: TGCAGCGTCATCAATGCCACGGCTGGGGCCAACGTCCTGACTTTC.

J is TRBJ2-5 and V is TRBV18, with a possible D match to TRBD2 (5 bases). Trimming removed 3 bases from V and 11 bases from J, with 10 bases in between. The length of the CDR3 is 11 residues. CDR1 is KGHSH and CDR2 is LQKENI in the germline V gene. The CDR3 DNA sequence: TGTGCCAGCTCACCTAAAAGGGAGCAGTACTTC. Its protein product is CASSPKREQYF.

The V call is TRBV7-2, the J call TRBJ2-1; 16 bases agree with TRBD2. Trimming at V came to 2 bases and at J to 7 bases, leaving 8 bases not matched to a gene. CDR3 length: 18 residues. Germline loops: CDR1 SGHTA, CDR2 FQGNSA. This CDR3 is CASSLIGTSGRVFNEQFF. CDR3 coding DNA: TGTGCCAGCAGCTTAATCGGGACTAGCGGGAGGGTTTTTAATGAGCAGTTCTTC.

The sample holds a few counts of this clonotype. CDR3 in DNA: TGTGCCAGCAGTTCGACTTCGCATTTTCCGGGACAGGGTAGGAATGAGCAGTTCTTC. Its protein product is CASSSTSHFPGQGRNEQFF. The genes are TRBV7-2 and TRBJ2-1; TRBD1 matches at 9 bases. The CDR3 is made up of 19 amino acids. The V gene's germline CDR1 is SGHTA and CDR2 FQGNSA. The V gene end was trimmed by 6 bases and the J gene end by 7 bases; junction bases not matched to a gene: 22.

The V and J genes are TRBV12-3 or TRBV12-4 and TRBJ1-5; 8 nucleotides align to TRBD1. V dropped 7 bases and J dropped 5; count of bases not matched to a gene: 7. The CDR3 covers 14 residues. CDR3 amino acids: CASNDRGGHQPQHF. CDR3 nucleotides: TGTGCCAGCAACGACAGGGGTGGTCATCAGCCCCAGCATTTT.

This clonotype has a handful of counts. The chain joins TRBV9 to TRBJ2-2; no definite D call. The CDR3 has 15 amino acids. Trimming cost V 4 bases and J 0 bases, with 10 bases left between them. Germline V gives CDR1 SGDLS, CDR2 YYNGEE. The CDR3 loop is CASSLRTANTGELFF. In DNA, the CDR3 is TGTGCCAGCAGCTTAAGGACCGCGAACACCGGGGAGCTGTTTTTT.

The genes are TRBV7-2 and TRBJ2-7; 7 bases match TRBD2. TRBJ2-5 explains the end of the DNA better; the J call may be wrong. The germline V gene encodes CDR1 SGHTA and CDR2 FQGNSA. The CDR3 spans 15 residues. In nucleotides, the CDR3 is TGTGCCAGCAGCTTCCGAGGGAGGGCCTGGGAGACCCAGTACTTC. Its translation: CASSFRGRAWETQYF.